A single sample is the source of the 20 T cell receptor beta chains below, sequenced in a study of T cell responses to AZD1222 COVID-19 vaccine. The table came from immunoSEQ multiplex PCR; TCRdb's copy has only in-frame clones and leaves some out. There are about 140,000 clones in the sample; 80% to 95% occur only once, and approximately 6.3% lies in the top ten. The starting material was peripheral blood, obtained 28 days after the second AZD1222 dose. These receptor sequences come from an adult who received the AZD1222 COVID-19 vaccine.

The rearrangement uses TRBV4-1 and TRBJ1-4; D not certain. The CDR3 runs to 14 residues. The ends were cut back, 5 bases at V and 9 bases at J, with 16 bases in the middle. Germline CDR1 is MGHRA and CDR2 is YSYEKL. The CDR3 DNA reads TGCGCCAGCAGCTCCCCCGATGGGAGGAAAAAACTGTTTTTT. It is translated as CASSSPDGRKKLFF.

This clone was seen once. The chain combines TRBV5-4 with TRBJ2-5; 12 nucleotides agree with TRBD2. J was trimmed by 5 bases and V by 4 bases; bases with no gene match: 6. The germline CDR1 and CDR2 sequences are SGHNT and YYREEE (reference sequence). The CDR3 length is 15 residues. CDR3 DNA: TGTGCCAGCAGCCCTAGCGGGGGGGCCCGGGAGACCCAGTACTTC. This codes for CASSPSGGARETQYF.

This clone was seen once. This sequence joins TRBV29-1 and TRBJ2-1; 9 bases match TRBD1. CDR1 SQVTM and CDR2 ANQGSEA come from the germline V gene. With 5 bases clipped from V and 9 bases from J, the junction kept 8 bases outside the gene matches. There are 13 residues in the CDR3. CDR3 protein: CSVSRDRASEQFF. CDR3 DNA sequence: TGCAGCGTTTCCCGGGACAGGGCAAGTGAGCAGTTCTTC.

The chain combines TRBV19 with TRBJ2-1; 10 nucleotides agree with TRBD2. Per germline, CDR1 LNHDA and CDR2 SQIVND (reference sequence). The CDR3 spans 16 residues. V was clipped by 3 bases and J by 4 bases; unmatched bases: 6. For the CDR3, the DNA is TGTGCCAGTAGTATGAGTAGCGGGAGGAGATACAATGAGCAGTTCTTC. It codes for CASSMSSGRRYNEQFF.

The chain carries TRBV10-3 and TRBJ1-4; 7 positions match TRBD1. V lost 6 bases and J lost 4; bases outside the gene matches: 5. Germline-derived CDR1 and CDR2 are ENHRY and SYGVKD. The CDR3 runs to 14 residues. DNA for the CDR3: TGTGCCATCAGGGGGGACAGAGATAATGAAAAACTGTTTTTT. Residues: CAIRGDRDNEKLFF.

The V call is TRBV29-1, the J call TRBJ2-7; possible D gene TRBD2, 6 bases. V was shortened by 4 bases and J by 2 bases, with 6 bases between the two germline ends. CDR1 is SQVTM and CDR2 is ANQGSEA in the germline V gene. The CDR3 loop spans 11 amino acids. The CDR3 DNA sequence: TGCAGCGTTGGGGAGGCCTACGAGCAGTACTTC. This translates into CSVGEAYEQYF.

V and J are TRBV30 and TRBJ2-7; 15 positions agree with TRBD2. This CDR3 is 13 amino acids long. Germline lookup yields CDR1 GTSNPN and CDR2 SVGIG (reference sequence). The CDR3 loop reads CGGTSGGSYEQYF. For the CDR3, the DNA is TGTGGTGGGACTAGCGGGGGGTCCTACGAGCAGTACTTC.

CDR3: CASRRTGTNEKLFF. The CDR3 region has the DNA TGTGCCAGCAGACGGACAGGGACTAATGAAAAACTGTTTTTT. The chain has TRBV28 and TRBJ1-4, with 8 bases lining up with TRBD1. CDR3 size: 14 residues. Germline CDR1 MDHEN, CDR2 SYDVKM. With V trimmed by 6 bases and J by 2 bases, 2 bases remained unmatched.

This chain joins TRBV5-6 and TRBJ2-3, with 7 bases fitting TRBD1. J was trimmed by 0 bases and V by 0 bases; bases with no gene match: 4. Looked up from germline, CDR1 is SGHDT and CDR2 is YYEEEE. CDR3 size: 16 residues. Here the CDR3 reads CASSLGTGISTDTQYF. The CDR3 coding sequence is TGTGCCAGCAGCTTGGGGACAGGAATTAGCACAGATACGCAGTATTTT.

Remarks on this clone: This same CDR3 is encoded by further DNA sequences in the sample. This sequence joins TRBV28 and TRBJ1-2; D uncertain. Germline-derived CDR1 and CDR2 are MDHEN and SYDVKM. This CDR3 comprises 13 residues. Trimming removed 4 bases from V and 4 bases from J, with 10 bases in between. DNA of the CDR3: TGTGCCAGCAGTTCGGGGAGACCCTATGGCTACACCTTC. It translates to CASSSGRPYGYTF.

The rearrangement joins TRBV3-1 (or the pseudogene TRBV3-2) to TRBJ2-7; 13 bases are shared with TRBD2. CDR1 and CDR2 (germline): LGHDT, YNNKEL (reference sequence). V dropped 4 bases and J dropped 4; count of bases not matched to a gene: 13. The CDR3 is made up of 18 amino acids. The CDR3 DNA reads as TGTGCCAGCAGCCGTGTTAGTCCGGGACTAGCGGGGCCGTACGAGCAGTACTTC. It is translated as CASSRVSPGLAGPYEQYF.

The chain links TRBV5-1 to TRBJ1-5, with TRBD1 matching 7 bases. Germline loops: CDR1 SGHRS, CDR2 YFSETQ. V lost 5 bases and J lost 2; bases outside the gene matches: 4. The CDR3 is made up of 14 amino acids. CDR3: CASRRDSGNQPQHF. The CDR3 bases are TGCGCCAGCAGGCGGGACAGCGGCAATCAGCCCCAGCATTTT.

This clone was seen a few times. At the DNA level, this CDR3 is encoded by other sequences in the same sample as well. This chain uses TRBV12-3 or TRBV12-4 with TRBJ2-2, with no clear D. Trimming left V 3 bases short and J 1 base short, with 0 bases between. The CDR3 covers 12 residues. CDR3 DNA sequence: TGTGCCAGCAGTTTGAACACCGGGGAGCTGTTTTTT. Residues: CASSLNTGELFF.

CDR3 region: CAISSAAGNTIYF. The CDR3 DNA is TGTGCCATCAGTTCGGCGGCCGGAAACACCATATATTTT. The chain uses TRBV10-3 and TRBJ1-3; D is unclear. V lost 5 bases and J 4 bases, leaving 9 bases between the germline ends. CDR1 ENHRY and CDR2 SYGVKD come from the germline V gene. The CDR3 is 13 residues long.

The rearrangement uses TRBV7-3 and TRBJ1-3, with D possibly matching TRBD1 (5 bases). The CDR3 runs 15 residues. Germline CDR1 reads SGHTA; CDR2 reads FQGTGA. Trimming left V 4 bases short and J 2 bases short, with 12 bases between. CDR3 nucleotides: TGTGCCAGCAGCTCGACGGGGGTCACTGGAAACACCATATATTTT. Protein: CASSSTGVTGNTIYF.

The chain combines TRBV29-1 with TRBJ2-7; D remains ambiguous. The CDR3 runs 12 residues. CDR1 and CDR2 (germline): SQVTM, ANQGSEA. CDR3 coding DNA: TGCAGAGCGCTAGGAGCTGGTGGGGAGCAGTACTTC. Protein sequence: CRALGAGGEQYF.

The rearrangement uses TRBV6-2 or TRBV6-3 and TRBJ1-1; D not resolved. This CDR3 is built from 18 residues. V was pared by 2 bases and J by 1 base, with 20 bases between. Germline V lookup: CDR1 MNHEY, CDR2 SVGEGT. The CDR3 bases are TGTGCCAGCAGTTACCCTCCTGGGATGCGTGGTACGAACACTGAAGCTTTCTTT. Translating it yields CASSYPPGMRGTNTEAFF.

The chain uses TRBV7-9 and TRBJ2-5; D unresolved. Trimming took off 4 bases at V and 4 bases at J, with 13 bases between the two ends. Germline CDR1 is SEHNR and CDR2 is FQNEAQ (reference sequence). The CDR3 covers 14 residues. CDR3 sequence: CASSSPWISETQYF. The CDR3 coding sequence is TGTGCCAGCAGCTCCCCGTGGATTTCAGAGACCCAGTACTTC. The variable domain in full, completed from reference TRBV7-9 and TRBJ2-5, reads DTGVSQNPRHKITKRGQNVTFRCDPISEHNRLYWYRQTLGQGPEFLTYFQNEAQLEKSRLLSDRFSAERPKGSFSTLEIQRTEQGDSAMYLCASSSPWISETQYFGPGTRLLVL.

The chain's CDR3 is CASSLQENSPLHF. CDR3 nucleotides: TGTGCCAGCAGTTTACAGGAGAATTCACCCCTCCACTTT. This rearrangement joins TRBV12-3 or TRBV12-4 to TRBJ1-6, with no clear D. The CDR3 is 13 residues long. Trimming cost V 2 bases and J 7 bases, with 6 bases left between them.

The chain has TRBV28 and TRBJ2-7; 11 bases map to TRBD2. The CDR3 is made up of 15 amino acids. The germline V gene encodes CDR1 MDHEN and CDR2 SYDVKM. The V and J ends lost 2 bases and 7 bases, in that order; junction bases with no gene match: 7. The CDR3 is CASSLSASGRREQYF. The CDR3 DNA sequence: TGTGCCAGCAGTTTAAGCGCTAGCGGGAGGCGGGAGCAGTACTTC.